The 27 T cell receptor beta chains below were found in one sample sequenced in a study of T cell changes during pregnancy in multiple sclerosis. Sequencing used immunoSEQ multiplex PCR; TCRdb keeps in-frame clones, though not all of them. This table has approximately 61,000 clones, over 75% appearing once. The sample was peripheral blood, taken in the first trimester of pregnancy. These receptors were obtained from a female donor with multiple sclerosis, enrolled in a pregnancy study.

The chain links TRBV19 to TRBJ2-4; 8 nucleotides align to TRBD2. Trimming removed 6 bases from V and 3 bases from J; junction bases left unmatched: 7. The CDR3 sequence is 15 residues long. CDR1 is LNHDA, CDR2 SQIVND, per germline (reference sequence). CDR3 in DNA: TGTGCCAGTAGCCCGACTAGCGAAGACAAAAACATTCAGTACTTC. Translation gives CASSPTSEDKNIQYF.

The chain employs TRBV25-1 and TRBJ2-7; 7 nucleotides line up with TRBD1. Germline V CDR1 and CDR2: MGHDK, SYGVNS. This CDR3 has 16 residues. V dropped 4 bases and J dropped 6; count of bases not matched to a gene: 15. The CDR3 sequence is CASSGTRQGSFAEQYF. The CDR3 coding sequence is TGTGCCAGCAGTGGCACCAGACAGGGTAGCTTCGCCGAGCAGTACTTC.

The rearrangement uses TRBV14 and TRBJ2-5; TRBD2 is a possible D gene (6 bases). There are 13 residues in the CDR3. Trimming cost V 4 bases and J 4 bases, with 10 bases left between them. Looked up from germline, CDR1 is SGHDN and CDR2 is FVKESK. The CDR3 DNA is TGTGCCAGCAGCCTAGCGGCAGGAGAGACCCAGTACTTC. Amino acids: CASSLAAGETQYF.

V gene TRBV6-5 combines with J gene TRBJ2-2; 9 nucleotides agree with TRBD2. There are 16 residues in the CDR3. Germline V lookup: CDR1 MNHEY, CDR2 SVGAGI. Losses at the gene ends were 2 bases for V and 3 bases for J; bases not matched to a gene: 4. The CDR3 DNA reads TGTGCCAGCAGTTACGAGAGCGGGAGGTACACCGGGGAGCTGTTTTTT. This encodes CASSYESGRYTGELFF.

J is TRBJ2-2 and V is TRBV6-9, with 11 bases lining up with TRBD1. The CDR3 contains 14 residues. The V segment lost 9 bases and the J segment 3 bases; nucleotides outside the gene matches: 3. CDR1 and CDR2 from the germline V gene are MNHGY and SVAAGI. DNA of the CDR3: TGTGCCAGAAGGACAGGGGGCGACACCGGGGAGCTGTTTTTT. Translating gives CARRTGGDTGELFF.

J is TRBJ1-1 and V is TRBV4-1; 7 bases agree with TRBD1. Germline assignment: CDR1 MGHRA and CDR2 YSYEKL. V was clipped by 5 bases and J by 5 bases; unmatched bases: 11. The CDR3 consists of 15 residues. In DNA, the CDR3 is TGCGCCAGCAGCAGCCGTACAGGGGCGGGGACTGAAGCTTTCTTT. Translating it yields CASSSRTGAGTEAFF.

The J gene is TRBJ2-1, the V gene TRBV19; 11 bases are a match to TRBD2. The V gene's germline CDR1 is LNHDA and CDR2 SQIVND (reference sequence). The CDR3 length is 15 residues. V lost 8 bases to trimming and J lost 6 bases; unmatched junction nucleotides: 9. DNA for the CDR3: TGTGCCAGTGGATTGACTAGCGGGGCTCGCAATGAGCAGTTCTTC. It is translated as CASGLTSGARNEQFF.

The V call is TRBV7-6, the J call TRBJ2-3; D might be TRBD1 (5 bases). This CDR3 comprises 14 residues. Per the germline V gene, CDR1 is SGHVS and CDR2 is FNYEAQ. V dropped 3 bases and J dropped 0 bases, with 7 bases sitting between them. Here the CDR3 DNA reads TGTGCCAGCAGCTTGAGACAGAGCACAGATACGCAGTATTTT. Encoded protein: CASSLRQSTDTQYF.

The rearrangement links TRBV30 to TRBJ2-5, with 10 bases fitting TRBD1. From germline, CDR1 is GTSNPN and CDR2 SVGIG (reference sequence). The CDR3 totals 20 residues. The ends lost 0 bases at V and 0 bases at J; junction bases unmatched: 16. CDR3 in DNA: TGTGCCTGGAGTGTACTCCCGGGACAGGGGTGGTCTACGGACCAAGAGACCCAGTACTTC. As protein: CAWSVLPGQGWSTDQETQYF.

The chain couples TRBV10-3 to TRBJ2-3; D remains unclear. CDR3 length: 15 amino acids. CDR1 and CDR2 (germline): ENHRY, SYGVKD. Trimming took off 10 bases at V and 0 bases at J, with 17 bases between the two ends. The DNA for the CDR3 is TGTGCCACTGGCGAGCAGACACCTAGCACAGATACGCAGTATTTT. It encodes CATGEQTPSTDTQYF.

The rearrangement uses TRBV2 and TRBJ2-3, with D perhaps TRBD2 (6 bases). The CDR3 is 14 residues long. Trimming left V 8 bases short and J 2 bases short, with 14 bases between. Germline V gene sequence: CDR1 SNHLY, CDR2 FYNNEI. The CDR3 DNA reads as TGTGCCAGCTTATTGGGAGGTATCACAGATACGCAGTATTTT. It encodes CASLLGGITDTQYF.

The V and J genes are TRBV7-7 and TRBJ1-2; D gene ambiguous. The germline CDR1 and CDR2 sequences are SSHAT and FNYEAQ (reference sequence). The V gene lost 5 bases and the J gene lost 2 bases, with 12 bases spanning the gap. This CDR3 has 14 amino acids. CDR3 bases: TGTGCCAGCAGCCGTAGAGGACTAAACTATGGCTACACCTTC. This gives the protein CASSRRGLNYGYTF.

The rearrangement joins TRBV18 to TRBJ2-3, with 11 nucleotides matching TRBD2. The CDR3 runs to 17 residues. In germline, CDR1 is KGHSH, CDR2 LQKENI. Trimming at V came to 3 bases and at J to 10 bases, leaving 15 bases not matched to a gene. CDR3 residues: CASSPLGTSGRISPQYF. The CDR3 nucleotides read TGTGCCAGCTCACCCCTCGGGACTAGCGGCCGGATTAGTCCGCAGTATTTT.

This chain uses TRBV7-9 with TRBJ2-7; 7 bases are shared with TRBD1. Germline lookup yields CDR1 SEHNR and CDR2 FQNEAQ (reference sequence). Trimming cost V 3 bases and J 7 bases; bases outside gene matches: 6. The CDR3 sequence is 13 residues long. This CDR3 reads CASSLGTAPEQYF. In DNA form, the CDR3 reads TGTGCCAGCAGCTTGGGGACAGCTCCGGAGCAGTACTTC.

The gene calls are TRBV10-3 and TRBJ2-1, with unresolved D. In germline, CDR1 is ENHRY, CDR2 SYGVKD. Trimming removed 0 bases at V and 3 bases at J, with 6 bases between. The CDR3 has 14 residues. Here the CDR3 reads CAISESLFYNEQFF. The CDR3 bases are TGTGCCATCAGTGAGTCTCTCTTCTACAATGAGCAGTTCTTC.

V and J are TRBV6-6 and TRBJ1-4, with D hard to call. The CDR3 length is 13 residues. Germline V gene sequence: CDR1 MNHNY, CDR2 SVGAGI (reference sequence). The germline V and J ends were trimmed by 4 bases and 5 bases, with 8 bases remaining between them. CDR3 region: CASSWGVNEKLFF. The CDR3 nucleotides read TGTGCCAGCAGTTGGGGAGTGAATGAAAAACTGTTTTTT.

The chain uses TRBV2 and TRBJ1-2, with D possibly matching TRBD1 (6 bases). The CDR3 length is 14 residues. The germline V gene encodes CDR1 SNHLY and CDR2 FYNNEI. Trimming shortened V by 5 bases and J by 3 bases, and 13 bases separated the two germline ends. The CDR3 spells CASSSQGMDYGYTF. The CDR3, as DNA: TGTGCCAGCAGTTCACAGGGTATGGACTATGGCTACACCTTC.

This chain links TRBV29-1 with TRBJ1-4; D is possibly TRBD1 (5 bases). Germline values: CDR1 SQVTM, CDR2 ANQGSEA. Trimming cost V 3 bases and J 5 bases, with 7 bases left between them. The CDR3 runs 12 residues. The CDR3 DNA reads TGCAGCGTTGACGCAGGGAATGAAAAACTGTTTTTT. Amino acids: CSVDAGNEKLFF.

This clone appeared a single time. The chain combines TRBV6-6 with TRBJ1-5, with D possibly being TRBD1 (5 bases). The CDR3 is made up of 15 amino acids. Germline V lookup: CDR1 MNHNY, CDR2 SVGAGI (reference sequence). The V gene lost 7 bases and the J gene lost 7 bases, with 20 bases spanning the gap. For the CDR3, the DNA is TGTGCCAGCACGCCAGGGAAGGGATCAATCCAGCCCCAGCATTTT. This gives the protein CASTPGKGSIQPQHF.

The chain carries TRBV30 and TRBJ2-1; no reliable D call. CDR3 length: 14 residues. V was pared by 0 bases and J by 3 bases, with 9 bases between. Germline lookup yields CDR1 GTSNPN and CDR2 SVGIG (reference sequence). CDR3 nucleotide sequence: TGTGCCTGGAGTGTACAAGACTTCTACAATGAGCAGTTCTTC. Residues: CAWSVQDFYNEQFF.

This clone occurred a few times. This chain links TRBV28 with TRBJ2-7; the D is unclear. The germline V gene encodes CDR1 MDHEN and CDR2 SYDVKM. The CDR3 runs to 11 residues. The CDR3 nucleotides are TGTGCGGTAACAAGTAACTACGAGCAGTACTTC. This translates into CAVTSNYEQYF.

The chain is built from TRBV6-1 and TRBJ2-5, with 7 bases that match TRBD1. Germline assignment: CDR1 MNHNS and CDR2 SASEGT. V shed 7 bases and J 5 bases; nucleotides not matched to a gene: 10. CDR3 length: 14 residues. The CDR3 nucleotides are TGTGCCAGCAACTTCGACAGGGTTGGGGAGACCCAGTACTTC. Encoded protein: CASNFDRVGETQYF.

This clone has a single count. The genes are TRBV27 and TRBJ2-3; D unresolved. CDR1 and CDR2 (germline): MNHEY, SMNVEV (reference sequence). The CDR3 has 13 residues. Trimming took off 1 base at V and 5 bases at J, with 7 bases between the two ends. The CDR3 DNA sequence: TGTGCCAGCAGTTTATGGAGTCTAGATACGCAGTATTTT. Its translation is CASSLWSLDTQYF.

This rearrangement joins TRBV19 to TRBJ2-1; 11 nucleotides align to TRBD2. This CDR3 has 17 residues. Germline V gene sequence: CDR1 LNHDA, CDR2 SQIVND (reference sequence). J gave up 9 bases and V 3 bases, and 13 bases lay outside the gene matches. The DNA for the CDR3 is TGTGCCAGTAGTATGACACCCGGGACTAGCGGTGAGGGTGAGCAGTTCTTC. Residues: CASSMTPGTSGEGEQFF.

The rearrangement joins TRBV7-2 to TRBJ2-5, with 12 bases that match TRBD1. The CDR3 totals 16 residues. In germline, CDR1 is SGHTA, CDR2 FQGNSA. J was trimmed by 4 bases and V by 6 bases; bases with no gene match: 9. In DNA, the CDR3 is TGTGCCAGCAGATTAACCGGGACAGGGGGCGGAGAGACCCAGTACTTC. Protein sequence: CASRLTGTGGGETQYF.

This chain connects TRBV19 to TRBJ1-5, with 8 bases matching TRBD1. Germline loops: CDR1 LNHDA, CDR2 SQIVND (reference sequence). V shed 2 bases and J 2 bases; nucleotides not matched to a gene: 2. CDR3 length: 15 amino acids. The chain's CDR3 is CASSIQGARNQPQHF. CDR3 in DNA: TGTGCCAGTAGTATACAGGGGGCCCGCAATCAGCCCCAGCATTTT.

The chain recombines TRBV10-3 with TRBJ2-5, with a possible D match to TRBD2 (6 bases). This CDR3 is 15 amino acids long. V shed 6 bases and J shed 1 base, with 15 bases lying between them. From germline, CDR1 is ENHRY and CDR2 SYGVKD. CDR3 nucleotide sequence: TGTGCCATCAGCCAAACCGGGACTCTCCAAGAGACCCAGTACTTC. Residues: CAISQTGTLQETQYF.